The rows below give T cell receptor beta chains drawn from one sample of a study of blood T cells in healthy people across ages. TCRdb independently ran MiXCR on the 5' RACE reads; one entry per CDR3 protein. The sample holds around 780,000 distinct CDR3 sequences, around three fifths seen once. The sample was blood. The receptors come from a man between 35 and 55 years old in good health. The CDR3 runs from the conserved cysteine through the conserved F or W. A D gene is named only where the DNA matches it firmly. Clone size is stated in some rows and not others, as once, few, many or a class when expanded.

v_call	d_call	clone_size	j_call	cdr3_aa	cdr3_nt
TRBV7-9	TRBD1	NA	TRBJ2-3	CASSTGQGSTDTQYF	TGTGCCAGCAGTACCGGACAGGGGAGCACAGATACGCAGTATTTT
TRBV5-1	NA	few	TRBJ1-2	CASAEEEGYTF	TGCGCCAGCGCGGAGGAGGAGGGCTACACCTTC
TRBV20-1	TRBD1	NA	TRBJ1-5	CSARPLGQGNWQPQHF	TGCAGTGCCAGACCTTTGGGACAGGGTAATTGGCAGCCCCAGCATTTT
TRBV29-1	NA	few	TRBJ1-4	CSVVSGEKLFF	TGCAGCGTTGTTTCAGGGGAAAAACTGTTTTTT
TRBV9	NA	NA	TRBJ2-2	CASSVGRDRSGELFF	TGTGCCAGCAGCGTAGGCAGGGATAGGTCCGGGGAGCTGTTTTTT
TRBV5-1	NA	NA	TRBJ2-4	CASRESWGVENIQYF	TGCGCCAGCAGAGAATCGTGGGGGGTTGAAAACATTCAGTACTTC
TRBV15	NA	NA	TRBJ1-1	CATNGGAVNTEAFF	TGTGCCACCAACGGGGGGGCAGTGAACACTGAAGCTTTCTTT
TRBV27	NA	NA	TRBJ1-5	CASSTTDSNQPQHF	TGTGCCAGCAGTACAACCGATAGCAATCAGCCCCAGCATTTT
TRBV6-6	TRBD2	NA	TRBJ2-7	CVAGEGSSYEQYF	TGTGTGGCGGGGGAGGGAAGCTCCTACGAGCAGTACTTC
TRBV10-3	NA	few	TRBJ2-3	CAITLGGTQREDTQYF	TGTGCCATCACCCTAGGGGGTACGCAACGGGAGGATACGCAGTATTTT
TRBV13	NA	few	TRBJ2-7	CASSQTTAYSYEQYF	TGTGCCAGCAGCCAAACGACAGCGTACTCCTACGAGCAGTACTTC
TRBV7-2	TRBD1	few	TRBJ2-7	CASSRMGQTYEQYF	TGTGCCAGCAGTCGGATGGGACAGACCTACGAGCAGTACTTC
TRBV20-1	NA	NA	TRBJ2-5	CSASTGADQETQYF	TGCAGTGCCAGCACCGGTGCAGACCAAGAGACCCAGTACTTC
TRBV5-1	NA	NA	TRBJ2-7	CASSLGGTQGPEQYF	TGCGCCAGCAGCTTGGGCGGGACACAGGGGCCCGAGCAGTACTTC
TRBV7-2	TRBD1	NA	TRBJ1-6	CASSQTGGNSPLHF	TGTGCCAGCAGCCAGACAGGGGGTAATTCACCCCTCCACTTT
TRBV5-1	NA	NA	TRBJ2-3	CASSLRSNFRRREDTQYF	TGCGCCAGCAGCTTGCGTTCCAATTTCAGGAGGAGGGAGGATACGCAGTATTTT
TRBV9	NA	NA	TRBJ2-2	CASSVVGRVPGELFF	TGTGCCAGCAGCGTAGTCGGCAGGGTCCCCGGGGAGCTGTTTTTT
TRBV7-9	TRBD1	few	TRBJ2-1	CASSPPTGDWGQFF	TGTGCCAGCAGCCCACCGACAGGGGACTGGGGGCAGTTCTTC
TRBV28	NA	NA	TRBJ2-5	CASSLSATETQYF	TGTGCCAGCAGTTTATCGGCCACGGAGACCCAGTACTTC
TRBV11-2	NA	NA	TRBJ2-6	CASSLDSISANVLTF	TGTGCCAGCAGCTTGGATTCGATAAGTGCCAACGTCCTGACTTTC
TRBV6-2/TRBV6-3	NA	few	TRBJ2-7	CASISYGTGDYEQYF	TGTGCCAGCATCTCCTACGGGACTGGGGACTACGAGCAGTACTTC
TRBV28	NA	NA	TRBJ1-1	CAIVKTGNTEAFF	TGTGCCATCGTTAAGACAGGGAACACTGAAGCTTTCTTT
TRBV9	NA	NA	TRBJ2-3	CASSKFGARGGTDTQYF	TGTGCCAGCAGCAAGTTTGGGGCAAGAGGCGGCACAGATACGCAGTATTTT
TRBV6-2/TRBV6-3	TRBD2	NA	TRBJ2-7	CASSLTSGRLYEQYF	TGTGCCAGCAGTTTGACTAGCGGGAGATTGTACGAGCAGTACTTC
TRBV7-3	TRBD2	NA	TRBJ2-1	CASSSQSGRRLDEQFF	TGTGCCAGCAGCTCCCAAAGCGGGAGGCGTTTAGATGAGCAGTTCTTC
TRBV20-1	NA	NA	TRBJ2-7	CSARATQGRYYEQYF	TGCAGTGCTAGAGCAACCCAGGGAAGGTACTACGAGCAGTACTTC
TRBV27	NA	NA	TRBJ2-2	CASRIGGRYPGELFF	TGTGCCAGCAGGATTGGGGGGCGTTATCCCGGGGAGCTGTTTTTT
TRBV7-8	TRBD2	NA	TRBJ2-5	CASSFRGGGETQYF	TGTGCCAGCAGCTTTCGCGGGGGGGGAGAGACCCAGTACTTC
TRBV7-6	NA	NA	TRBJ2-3	CASSAGLRDTQYF	TGTGCCAGCAGCGCCGGACTGCGGGATACGCAGTATTTT
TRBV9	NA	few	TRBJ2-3	CASSAPNTTGDTQYF	TGTGCCAGCAGCGCACCAAACACCACAGGGGATACGCAGTATTTT
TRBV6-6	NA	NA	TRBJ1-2	CASSLGRSGTGYTF	TGTGCCAGCAGTTTGGGACGGTCAGGAACGGGCTACACCTTC
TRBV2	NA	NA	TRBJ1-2	CASSDSQAYGYTF	TGTGCCAGCAGTGATTCACAAGCCTATGGCTACACCTTC
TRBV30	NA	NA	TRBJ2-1	CAGQGRQVRLEQFF	TGTGCCGGGCAAGGCAGACAAGTGAGGCTTGAGCAGTTCTTC
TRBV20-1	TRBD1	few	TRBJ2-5	CSARSTDRAKFDGGPAETQYF	TGCAGTGCTAGGAGTACCGACAGGGCTAAATTCGACGGCGGTCCTGCAGAGACCCAGTACTTC
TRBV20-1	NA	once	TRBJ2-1	CSARERGSGYNEQFF	TGCAGTGCTCGAGAAAGGGGTAGCGGCTACAATGAGCAGTTCTTC
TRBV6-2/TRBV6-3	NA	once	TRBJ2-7	CASSYDSWRGSEQYF	TGTGCCAGCAGTTACGATTCGTGGCGAGGATCCGAGCAGTACTTC
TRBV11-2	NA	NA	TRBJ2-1	CASSLGGVGQFF	TGTGCCAGCAGCTTAGGAGGGGTTGGCCAGTTCTTC
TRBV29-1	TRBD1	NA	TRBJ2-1	CSATQGAGYNEQFF	TGCAGCGCTACTCAGGGGGCAGGTTACAATGAGCAGTTCTTC
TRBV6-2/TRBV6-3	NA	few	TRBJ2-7	CASSYPGQSLYEQYF	TGTGCCAGCAGTTACCCCGGACAGTCTCTCTACGAGCAGTACTTC